This TCR beta chain was recovered during a study of blood T cell repertoires in COVID-19. Overall study context: Spain, Italy and the United States supplied samples that represented acute and convalescent COVID-19. PBMCs, B-cell-depleted T cells, or T cells provided the cDNA or gDNA that made up the material.

Source study methods: Nucleated cell number was recorded as an estimate derived from reference gene primer amplification. TCRdb keeps only in-frame clones here, not all; method: immunoSEQ multiplex PCR. V, J and clone size are those of that table, while D and trimming were read from the DNA. The data hold about 200,000 clones, with more than 85% observed a single time. The specimen sequenced was peripheral blood. This clonotype was sampled from a man in his forties with active or convalescent COVID-19.

The CDR3 region is CASSLPRTGPYGYTF. In DNA, the CDR3 is TGTGCCAGCAGCTTACCTAGGACAGGGCCCTATGGCTACACCTTC. The chain carries TRBV7-2 and TRBJ1-2; 8 bases are shared with TRBD1. The CDR3 contains 15 residues. Per the germline V gene, CDR1 is SGHTA and CDR2 is FQGNSA. J gave up 4 bases and V 2 bases, and 6 bases lay outside the gene matches.